This T cell receptor (beta chain) came from a study of blood T cell repertoires in COVID-19 (dated by TCRdb to about 2020). Regarding the complete study: Samples from collaborators originated in the United States, Italy and Spain and spanned both the acute and convalescent phases of COVID-19. The material from the prospective study consisted of cDNA or gDNA derived from T cells, B-cell-depleted T cells, or PBMCs. Subjects who had been exposed to COVID-19, were actively infected with it, or had recovered from it provided the deeply sampled blood TCRbeta repertoires that made up the dataset. The repertoires were released in a freely available public database intended as a resource for research on the immune response to SARS-CoV-2. Samples came from the ongoing ImmuneRACE study (first 160 participants) plus 1,254 subjects from 6 global collaborators. Nearly every sample came with metadata listing a de-identified subject ID, COVID-19 status, age in years and sex. HLA class I and class II types, where available, came from metadata supplied by the sample provider rather than from assay-based typing.

Whole blood was collected in K2EDTA tubes by collaborating institutions according to the institutions' own protocols. Collaborator samples were shipped for TCRbeta analysis as frozen whole blood, isolated PBMCs, or DNA extracted from either sample type. Details on this clone: The specificity of this receptor is unknown. No per-base quality is available; no much larger clone lies one base away.

TCRbeta CDR3 regions were amplified from genomic DNA using the immunoSEQ Assay, a bias-controlled multiplex PCR. As for the authors' bioinformatics: The number of nucleated cells in each sample was estimated by amplification of reference gene primers within the assay. Sequence reads were collapsed and filtered to measure the absolute abundance of every unique TCRbeta CDR3 rearrangement. For each sample, productive Simpson clonality was calculated by taking the square root of Simpson's diversity index across productive rearrangements. In TCRdb, the immuneACCESS table is reduced to in-frame sequences with V and J assigned. These tables do not hold every clone; where another copy was compared, an unresolved V gene accounts for under half, and the others remain unexplained. The V and J calls and clone size were taken over from that table, and D and trimming were inferred from the DNA. This sample holds over 95,000 clones; roughly 91% were observed only once. About a fifth of the sample rests with the top ten.

The V end loses 5 bases and the J end loses 1 base, and a stretch of 13 bases separates them. From the cysteine through the phenylalanine, the CDR3 covers 15 amino acids. Only the CDR3 DNA stays, 45 bases, in frame from base 1. CDR1 is given as SGHTA and CDR2 as FQGNSA, both from the germline V gene. Paper-wide results and their limitations: How much clinical and demographic metadata was included differed by source and by participant, and the metadata was provided uncurated.

This clonotype was obtained from a human donor with acute or convalescent COVID-19. The donor label of this sample is uncertain. Sequenced: peripheral blood. The rearrangement joined TRBV7-2 to TRBJ2-3, with no D gene named confidently. The sequence in DNA is TGTGCCAGCAGCATAAAAGGTCTAGGCACAGATACGCAGTATTTT. Its protein is CASSIKGLGTDTQYF.